One TCR beta chain is described in this entry. Germline-derived CDR1 and CDR2 are MNHEY and SMNVEV (reference sequence). The J segment lost 0 bases and the V segment lost 7 bases, leaving 19 bases of the junction unmatched. This CDR3 spans 20 amino acids. The assay was immunoSEQ multiplex PCR, and TCRdb's table has in-frame clones only and misses some. Of around 450 clones listed, about 80% were seen once; the top ten hold roughly 13%. These data are taken from a study of tissue T cells after allogeneic stem cell transplantation. The sequenced sample was skin, obtained at autopsy. The J gene is TRBJ2-1, the V gene TRBV27; 9 bases fit TRBD2. This sequence originates from a female patient aged 18 to 49 with steroid-refractory graft-versus-host disease after an allogeneic stem cell transplant. Some T cells may possibly be graft donor cells. The CDR3 here is CASTPRWGLASSSSYNEQFF. For the CDR3, the DNA is TGTGCCAGCACCCCCCGGTGGGGACTAGCCTCCTCAAGCTCCTACAATGAGCAGTTCTTC.